This TCR beta chain came from a study of shared clonotypes between healthy human individuals. TCRdb's table, derived via immunoSEQ multiplex PCR, lists solely in-frame clones and lacks some. This table has 1,400,000 or so clones, approximately 98.5% appearing once. Germline lookup yields CDR1 GTSNPN and CDR2 SVGIG (reference sequence). CDR3 length: 12 amino acids. V dropped 4 bases and J dropped 0 bases, with 4 bases sitting between them. Material for sequencing was naive CD4+ T cells sorted from blood. Subset meaning: CD45RA+ positively selected. This clonotype was sampled from a young man in good health. This chain connects TRBV30 to TRBJ1-3, with D unresolved. The CDR3 here is CAWITSGNTIYF. CDR3 DNA sequence: TGTGCCTGGATTACCTCTGGAAACACCATATATTTT. Full variable domain (rest looked up from reference TRBV30 and TRBJ1-3): SQTIHQWPATLVQPVGSPLSLECTVEGTSNPNLYWYRQAAGRGLQLLFYSVGIGQISSEVPQNLSASRPQDRQFILSSKKLLLSDSGFYLCAWITSGNTIYFGEGSWLTVV.